This TCR beta chain was recovered during a study of cytomegalovirus exposure and HLA in healthy donors. Study results and limitations: In a later analysis, specific HLA alleles were associated with 15,000 to 20,000 TCR beta sequences at a 0.05 false discovery rate. Productive status was seen about 87% or about 30% of the time for most TCR beta V segments in an earlier analysis.

With respect to this clone: Its antigen is undetermined.

Primers for the PCR totalled 60 Vbeta and 13 Jbeta. Data came from immunoSEQ multiplex PCR; TCRdb stores just in-frame clones and leaves some out. The table shows about 98,000 clones, with 69% occurring only once. Among the donors, all were healthy bone marrow donors. Germline lookup yields CDR1 SGDLS and CDR2 YYNGEE. V trimming: 3 bases; J trimming: 8 bases; junction bases outside the gene matches: 5. This CDR3 comprises 14 residues. This clonotype was obtained from a female donor in good health and CMV-seronegative. Input material: PBMCs. The chain uses TRBV9 and TRBJ1-2; 12 nucleotides match TRBD1. For the CDR3, the DNA is TGTGCCAGCAGCGAGGGACAGGGGGCATGGGGCTACACCTTC. Translated: CASSEGQGAWGYTF.